This T cell receptor (beta chain) was captured in a study of OX40 agonist ivuxolimab in advanced cancers. Broader study findings: CD8+ T cells were the subset that, on average, had more expanded clones than CD4+.

CDR3 size: 15 residues. The ends lost 4 bases at V and 3 bases at J; junction bases unmatched: 7. Per the germline V gene, CDR1 is SGHNT and CDR2 is YYREEE (reference sequence). The table came from immunoSEQ multiplex PCR; TCRdb's copy has only in-frame clones and leaves some out. The repertoire holds 98,000 or so clones, with more than 85% as singletons. Comment on this clone: Its antigen is unidentified.

The receptor was derived from an adult with an advanced solid tumor such as melanoma, head and neck, liver or kidney cancer. V and J are TRBV5-4 and TRBJ2-1, with 7 bases matching TRBD1. Sample: CD4+ or CD8+ T cells sorted from blood, taken in a trial of the OX40 agonist ivuxolimab. In DNA, the CDR3 is TGTGCCAGCAGCCTAGGGGGCGTCCTCTACAATGAGCAGTTCTTC. It is translated as CASSLGGVLYNEQFF.